The 13 T cell receptor beta chains below come from one sample, sequenced in a study of cytomegalovirus exposure and HLA in healthy donors. PCR used 60 Vbeta primers and 13 Jbeta primers. The method was immunoSEQ multiplex PCR; TCRdb's version includes in-frame clones alone and lacks a portion of them. This table has tens of thousands of clones, roughly 70% appearing once. Material for sequencing was PBMCs. Receptors originate from a woman between 45 and 65 years old in good health and CMV-seropositive.

The chain combines TRBV6-1 with TRBJ2-1; possible D gene TRBD1, 5 bases. Per the germline V gene, CDR1 is MNHNS and CDR2 is SASEGT. The length of the CDR3 is 14 residues. V gave up 2 bases and J gave up 4 bases, with 9 bases separating them. The CDR3 reads CASSELGAYNEQFF. For the CDR3, the DNA is TGTGCCAGCAGTGAACTTGGGGCGTACAATGAGCAGTTCTTC.

This chain uses TRBV7-9 with TRBJ2-7, with 9 bases matching TRBD2. J was trimmed by 3 bases and V by 5 bases; bases with no gene match: 11. CDR3 length: 16 residues. Germline V gene data show CDR1 as SEHNR and CDR2 as FQNEAQ (reference sequence). CDR3 residues: CASSRDTSGHRYEQYF. Written as DNA, the CDR3 is TGTGCCAGCAGCCGAGACACTAGCGGGCACCGCTACGAGCAGTACTTC. Drawing the rest from reference TRBV7-9 and TRBJ2-7, the complete variable domain is DTGVSQNPRHKITKRGQNVTFRCDPISEHNRLYWYRQTLGQGPEFLTYFQNEAQLEKSRLLSDRFSAERPKGSFSTLEIQRTEQGDSAMYLCASSRDTSGHRYEQYFGPGTRLTVT.

This clone was picked up a small number of times. This rearrangement joins TRBV4-1 to TRBJ2-7; 9 nucleotides match TRBD2. The V segment lost 4 bases and the J segment 1 base; nucleotides outside the gene matches: 8. Germline V gene sequence: CDR1 MGHRA, CDR2 YSYEKL. The CDR3 sequence is 16 residues long. This CDR3 reads CASSLSLAGGSYEQYF. The DNA for the CDR3 is TGCGCCAGCAGCCTCTCCCTTGCGGGAGGGTCCTACGAGCAGTACTTC.

This rearrangement joins TRBV11-1 to TRBJ2-5; perhaps TRBD2 as D (6 bases). The J call may be faulty, since TRBJ2-7 better matches the DNA end. This CDR3 has 16 residues. The germline CDR1 and CDR2 sequences are SGHAT and FQDESV (reference sequence). The CDR3 DNA sequence: TGTGCCAGCAGCTTAGTGGCAGGACTACGTGGCGACGAGCAGTACTTC. It specifies CASSLVAGLRGDEQYF.

V and J are TRBV9 and TRBJ1-1; TRBD1 agrees at 7 bases. With 4 bases clipped from V and 2 bases from J, the junction kept 2 bases outside the gene matches. The CDR3 extends over 13 amino acids. Germline V CDR1 and CDR2: SGDLS, YYNGEE. The DNA of the CDR3 is TGTGCCAGCAGCCAAGGGGGCAACACTGAAGCTTTCTTT. The encoded protein is CASSQGGNTEAFF.

This chain uses TRBV6-5 with TRBJ2-5; D perhaps matches TRBD1 (6 bases). This CDR3 is built from 12 residues. Germline V gene data show CDR1 as MNHEY and CDR2 as SVGAGI. Trimming shortened V by 9 bases and J by 5 bases, and 13 bases separated the two germline ends. CDR3 loop: CASSTGLETQYF. For the CDR3, the DNA is TGTGCCAGTAGCACAGGGTTGGAGACCCAGTACTTC.

The chain employs TRBV9 and TRBJ2-7; no definite D call. Germline CDR1 and CDR2: SGDLS and YYNGEE. Trimming shortened V by 0 bases and J by 6 bases, and 10 bases separated the two germline ends. There are 13 residues in the CDR3. The CDR3 loop is CASSVGNGFEQYF. As DNA, the CDR3 is TGTGCCAGCAGCGTAGGTAACGGTTTCGAGCAGTACTTC.

The chain recombines TRBV19 with TRBJ1-5; the D is unclear. Per the germline V gene, CDR1 is LNHDA and CDR2 is SQIVND (reference sequence). V dropped 5 bases and J dropped 7 bases, with 18 bases sitting between them. The CDR3 extends over 15 amino acids. In nucleotides, the CDR3 is TGTGCCAGTAGTCCCCGCGGGGATCTTGGGCAGCCCCAGCATTTT. Its translation: CASSPRGDLGQPQHF.

The chain links TRBV7-2 to TRBJ1-5; the D gene is possibly TRBD1 (6 bases). Trimming left V 7 bases short and J 5 bases short, with 24 bases between. This CDR3 contains 17 residues. Looked up from germline, CDR1 is SGHTA and CDR2 is FQGNSA. The CDR3 DNA is TGTGCCAGCACCCTCCTGGGGACCGGGACAAAATATCAGCCCCAGCATTTT. Its translation is CASTLLGTGTKYQPQHF.

This clone was observed a handful of times. This chain connects TRBV9 to TRBJ2-2; D perhaps matches TRBD1 (6 bases). The CDR3 covers 16 residues. V was shortened by 4 bases and J by 2 bases, with 15 bases between the two germline ends. The germline gives CDR1 SGDLS, CDR2 YYNGEE. CDR3 residues: CASSPQTGYNTGELFF. The CDR3 DNA reads TGTGCCAGCAGCCCCCAGACAGGATACAACACCGGGGAGCTGTTTTTT.

This chain links TRBV15 with TRBJ1-2, with a possible D match to TRBD1 (5 bases). The V end lost 1 base, the J end lost 11 bases, and 14 bases lay between the germline ends. Germline CDR1 and CDR2: LNHNV and YYDKDF (reference sequence). The CDR3 contains 13 residues. CDR3 amino acids: CATSRGGGVGYTF. For the CDR3, the DNA is TGTGCCACCAGCAGAGGTGGAGGGGTTGGGTACACCTTC.

This chain joins TRBV6-4 and TRBJ1-2; D uncertain. The CDR3 sequence is 14 residues long. Germline V CDR1 and CDR2: MRHNA, SNTAGT. Trimming removed 0 bases at V and 4 bases at J, with 9 bases between. CDR3 amino acids: CASSDSMRLYGYTF. DNA of the CDR3: TGTGCCAGCAGTGACTCGATGCGGCTCTATGGCTACACCTTC.

Note on this clone: Other DNA sequences in the same sample also yield this CDR3. This chain uses TRBV29-1 with TRBJ1-5; 12 bases map to TRBD1. The CDR3 is 13 amino acids. Germline loops: CDR1 SQVTM, CDR2 ANQGSEA. V was clipped by 6 bases and J by 6 bases; unmatched bases: 3. The CDR3 bases are TGCAGCGTGGGGACAGGGGGCGGTCAGCCCCAGCATTTT. Its translation: CSVGTGGGQPQHF.